A selection of T cell receptor beta chains follows, all from one sample in a study of T cell changes during pregnancy in multiple sclerosis. Sequencing used immunoSEQ multiplex PCR; TCRdb keeps in-frame clones, though not all of them. Of some 40,000 clones in the sample, around 90% were seen once. This sample comprised CD4+ T cells from peripheral blood mononuclear cells, obtained before pregnancy. Receptor source: a female donor with multiple sclerosis, enrolled in a pregnancy study. CDR3s include the opening cysteine and the closing phenylalanine or tryptophan. D genes are given only for firm matches. The size of a clone is reported for some rows only, either as once, few or many, or as a class for expanded clones.

v_gene: TRBV28
abundance: .
j_gene: TRBJ2-7
d_gene: .
CDR3aa: CASSFFSNRRRAYEQYF
CDR3nt: TGTGCCAGCAGTTTTTTTAGTAACAGGCGGAGGGCCTACGAGCAGTACTTC

v_gene: TRBV6-1
abundance: .
j_gene: TRBJ1-2
d_gene: .
CDR3aa: CASRYQANYGYTF
CDR3nt: TGTGCCAGCAGATACCAGGCGAACTATGGCTACACCTTC

v_gene: TRBV19
abundance: .
j_gene: TRBJ1-5
d_gene: TRBD1
CDR3aa: CASRVTGEFGQPQHF
CDR3nt: TGTGCCAGTAGGGTGACAGGGGAGTTTGGTCAGCCCCAGCATTTT

v_gene: TRBV10-2
abundance: .
j_gene: TRBJ1-3
d_gene: .
CDR3aa: CASRDSSGNTIYF
CDR3nt: TGCGCCAGCAGGGACAGCTCTGGAAACACCATATATTTT

v_gene: TRBV19
abundance: .
j_gene: TRBJ1-2
d_gene: TRBD1
CDR3aa: CASSMWDSANYGYTF
CDR3nt: TGTGCCAGTAGTATGTGGGACAGCGCTAACTATGGCTACACCTTC

v_gene: TRBV5-4
abundance: .
j_gene: TRBJ2-3
d_gene: TRBD2
CDR3aa: CASSLFSGGSDTQYF
CDR3nt: TGTGCCAGCAGCTTGTTCTCGGGGGGTTCAGATACGCAGTATTTT

v_gene: TRBV5-1
abundance: .
j_gene: TRBJ1-2
d_gene: TRBD1
CDR3aa: CASSPGQGVGYTF
CDR3nt: TGCGCCAGCAGCCCAGGACAGGGAGTTGGCTACACCTTC

v_gene: TRBV10-3
abundance: once
j_gene: TRBJ1-5
d_gene: .
CDR3aa: CAIGVSNQPQHF
CDR3nt: TGTGCCATCGGAGTTTCAAATCAGCCCCAGCATTTT

v_gene: TRBV2
abundance: few
j_gene: TRBJ1-5
d_gene: TRBD1
CDR3aa: CASKGGRNQPQHF
CDR3nt: TGTGCCAGCAAAGGGGGCCGGAATCAGCCCCAGCATTTT

v_gene: TRBV7-8
abundance: .
j_gene: TRBJ2-5
d_gene: TRBD1
CDR3aa: CASSFYRGETQYF
CDR3nt: TGTGCCAGCAGTTTTTACAGGGGGGAGACCCAGTACTTC

v_gene: TRBV5-3
abundance: once
j_gene: TRBJ1-5
d_gene: .
CDR3aa: CARSLWGLQPQHF
CDR3nt: TGTGCCAGAAGTCTGTGGGGGCTTCAGCCCCAGCATTTT

v_gene: TRBV9
abundance: .
j_gene: TRBJ1-6
d_gene: .
CDR3aa: CASSPGRSYNSPLHF
CDR3nt: TGTGCCAGCAGCCCGGGGAGGTCCTATAATTCACCCCTCCACTTT

v_gene: TRBV11-2
abundance: .
j_gene: TRBJ2-1
d_gene: TRBD1
CDR3aa: CASSPDGTGAYNEQFF
CDR3nt: TGTGCCAGCAGCCCCGACGGGACAGGAGCCTACAATGAGCAGTTCTTC

v_gene: TRBV11-2
abundance: .
j_gene: TRBJ2-7
d_gene: TRBD1
CDR3aa: CASSLGGAGDSSYEQYF
CDR3nt: TGTGCCAGCAGCTTAGGGGGCGCAGGGGACAGCTCCTACGAGCAGTACTTC

v_gene: TRBV7-9
abundance: once
j_gene: TRBJ2-3
d_gene: TRBD2
CDR3aa: CASSPSGGAETDTQYF
CDR3nt: TGTGCCAGCAGCCCTAGCGGGGGGGCCGAGACAGATACGCAGTATTTT

v_gene: TRBV18
abundance: .
j_gene: TRBJ2-7
d_gene: TRBD1
CDR3aa: CASSPGQGAFRGHEQYF
CDR3nt: TGTGCCAGCTCACCGGGTCAGGGGGCCTTCCGAGGACACGAGCAGTACTTC

v_gene: TRBV4-2
abundance: .
j_gene: TRBJ1-4
d_gene: .
CDR3aa: CASSQGGLGGGEEKLFF
CDR3nt: TGTGCCAGCAGCCAAGGAGGGCTGGGAGGGGGTGAGGAAAAACTGTTTTTT

v_gene: TRBV6-1
abundance: .
j_gene: TRBJ1-1
d_gene: .
CDR3aa: CASKAGVNTEAFF
CDR3nt: TGTGCCAGCAAGGCCGGGGTGAACACTGAAGCTTTCTTT

v_gene: TRBV28
abundance: .
j_gene: TRBJ2-3
d_gene: TRBD2
CDR3aa: CASRGSGGANTQYF
CDR3nt: TGTGCCAGCAGGGGGAGCGGGGGGGCGAATACGCAGTATTTT

v_gene: TRBV19
abundance: .
j_gene: TRBJ1-1
d_gene: TRBD1
CDR3aa: CASTTLTGKTEAFF
CDR3nt: TGTGCCAGCACCACCTTGACAGGGAAGACTGAAGCTTTCTTT

v_gene: TRBV5-1
abundance: .
j_gene: TRBJ2-5
d_gene: .
CDR3aa: CATSRRYGGMETQYF
CDR3nt: TGCGCCACTTCACGGCGGTACGGGGGAATGGAGACCCAGTACTTC

v_gene: TRBV18
abundance: .
j_gene: TRBJ2-1
d_gene: TRBD1
CDR3aa: CASSPPTGGRDEQFF
CDR3nt: TGTGCCAGCTCACCACCGACAGGGGGCCGGGATGAGCAGTTCTTC

v_gene: TRBV4-1
abundance: .
j_gene: TRBJ2-3
d_gene: .
CDR3aa: CASSYREPTDTQYF
CDR3nt: TGCGCCAGCAGTTACAGGGAACCCACAGATACGCAGTATTTT

v_gene: TRBV2
abundance: .
j_gene: TRBJ1-2
d_gene: .
CDR3aa: CASSEKGHRYGYTF
CDR3nt: TGTGCCAGCAGTGAAAAGGGGCACAGATATGGCTACACCTTC

v_gene: TRBV5-1
abundance: .
j_gene: TRBJ2-3
d_gene: TRBD2
CDR3aa: CASSLWDYSTDTQYF
CDR3nt: TGCGCCAGCAGCTTGTGGGACTATAGCACAGATACGCAGTATTTT

v_gene: TRBV10-3
abundance: .
j_gene: TRBJ1-5
d_gene: .
CDR3aa: CAISESGDQPQHF
CDR3nt: TGTGCCATCAGTGAGTCAGGGGATCAGCCCCAGCATTTT

v_gene: TRBV7-9
abundance: few
j_gene: TRBJ2-2
d_gene: TRBD1
CDR3aa: CASSTGTGRATGELFF
CDR3nt: TGTGCCAGCAGCACCGGGACAGGGAGAGCCACCGGGGAGCTGTTTTTT

v_gene: TRBV6-5
abundance: .
j_gene: TRBJ2-1
d_gene: TRBD2
CDR3aa: CASSGSGGANNEQFF
CDR3nt: TGTGCCAGCAGTGGGAGCGGGGGGGCGAATAATGAGCAGTTCTTC

v_gene: TRBV7-8
abundance: .
j_gene: TRBJ1-2
d_gene: .
CDR3aa: CASSLGGGGSYGYTF
CDR3nt: TGTGCCAGCAGCTTAGGCGGGGGGGGTTCATATGGCTACACCTTC

v_gene: TRBV19
abundance: .
j_gene: TRBJ1-1
d_gene: .
CDR3aa: CASSRSGGNTEAFF
CDR3nt: TGTGCCAGTAGTAGAAGCGGGGGGAACACTGAAGCTTTCTTT

v_gene: TRBV29-1
abundance: .
j_gene: TRBJ2-1
d_gene: .
CDR3aa: CSVEGSGYNEQFF
CDR3nt: TGCAGCGTTGAAGGTAGCGGTTACAATGAGCAGTTCTTC

v_gene: TRBV27
abundance: .
j_gene: TRBJ1-6
d_gene: .
CDR3aa: CASSPKMGGVNSPLHF
CDR3nt: TGTGCCAGCAGCCCCAAGATGGGGGGGGTCAATTCACCCCTCCACTTT

v_gene: TRBV27
abundance: .
j_gene: TRBJ2-2
d_gene: .
CDR3aa: CASSLSAQMNTGELFF
CDR3nt: TGTGCCAGCAGTTTATCGGCCCAGATGAACACCGGGGAGCTGTTTTTT

v_gene: TRBV7-9
abundance: .
j_gene: TRBJ1-5
d_gene: .
CDR3aa: CASSPTGGGQQPQHF
CDR3nt: TGTGCCAGCAGTCCTACGGGCGGGGGGCAGCAGCCCCAGCATTTT

v_gene: TRBV11-2
abundance: once
j_gene: TRBJ2-4
d_gene: .
CDR3aa: CASSLLNRVLAKNIQYF
CDR3nt: TGTGCCAGCAGCCTCCTCAACAGGGTATTAGCCAAAAACATTCAGTACTTC